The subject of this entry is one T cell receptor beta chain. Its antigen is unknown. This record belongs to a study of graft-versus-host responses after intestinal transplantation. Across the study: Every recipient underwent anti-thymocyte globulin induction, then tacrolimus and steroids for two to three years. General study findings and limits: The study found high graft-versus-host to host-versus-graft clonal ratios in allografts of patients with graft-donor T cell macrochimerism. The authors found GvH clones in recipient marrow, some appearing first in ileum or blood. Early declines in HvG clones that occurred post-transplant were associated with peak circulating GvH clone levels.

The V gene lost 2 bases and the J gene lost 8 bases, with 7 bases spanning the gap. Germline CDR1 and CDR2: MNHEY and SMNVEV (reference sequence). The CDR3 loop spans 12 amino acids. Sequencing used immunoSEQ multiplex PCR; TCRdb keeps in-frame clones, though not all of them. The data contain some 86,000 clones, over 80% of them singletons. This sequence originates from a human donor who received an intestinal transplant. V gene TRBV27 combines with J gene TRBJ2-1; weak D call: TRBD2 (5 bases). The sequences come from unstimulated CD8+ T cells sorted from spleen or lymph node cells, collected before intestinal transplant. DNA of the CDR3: TGTGCCAGCAGTTTAATCGGGGATGAGCAGTTCTTC. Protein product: CASSLIGDEQFF.